The T cell receptor beta chain under discussion was sequenced for a study of blood T cell repertoires in COVID-19. Study-wide background: Acute and convalescent COVID-19 samples came from the United States, Italy and Spain.

The CDR3 consists of 15 residues. Germline V gene sequence: CDR1 SGHKS, CDR2 YYEKEE (reference sequence). Trimming removed 4 bases from V and 2 bases from J; junction bases left unmatched: 5. TCRdb keeps only in-frame clones here, not all; method: immunoSEQ multiplex PCR. The repertoire holds over 300,000 clones, with around 87% as singletons. In terms of age and location, participants ranged from roughly 18 to 100 years and lived in about two dozen US areas. This chain connects TRBV5-5 to TRBJ2-7, with 11 bases that match TRBD1. The sequence derives from a woman between 25 and 40 years old with acute COVID-19. The sample taken for sequencing was PBMCs or T cells enriched from blood (not recorded which). The CDR3 sequence: CASSNTGQGAYEQYF. In nucleotides, the CDR3 is TGTGCCAGCAGCAACACGGGACAGGGGGCCTACGAGCAGTACTTC.